A selection of T cell receptor beta chains follows, all from one sample in a study of blood T cell repertoires in COVID-19. This table comes from immunoSEQ multiplex PCR, and its TCRdb copy is limited to in-frame clones, with some not included. The table lists 100,000 or so clones, 80% to 90% of them singletons. The sequencing sample was made of PBMCs or T cells enriched from blood (not recorded which). All receptors come from a woman between 50 and 59 years old who had recovered from COVID-19. Each CDR3 is given with its conserved first and last residue. The D gene is left open where the match is weak. Size values are once, few and many counts, or a class for expanded clones, and some rows have none.

J	D	length	size	V	DNA	CDR3
TRBJ2-3	TRBD2	18	once	TRBV14	TGTGCCAGCAGCCCCGGGACTAGCGGGGGCACTAGCACAGATACGCAGTATTTT	CASSPGTSGGTSTDTQYF
TRBJ2-7	TRBD2	16	NA	TRBV5-1	TGCGCCAGCAGCTTGGTGGCTAGCGGGAGAACCTACGAGCAGTACTTC	CASSLVASGRTYEQYF
TRBJ2-2	TRBD2	23	NA	TRBV27	TGTGCCAGCGAGGTGGGGACCTACAGGGAATTAGCGGGAGGGCGCGTGTGCGCCGGGGAGCTGTTTTTT	CASEVGTYRELAGGRVCAGELFF
TRBJ2-3	NA	14	NA	TRBV5-4	TGTGCCAGCAGCTCCCTACAGGGAGCGGATACGCAGTATTTT	CASSSLQGADTQYF
TRBJ2-5	TRBD2	15	NA	TRBV5-4	TGTGCCAGCAGCTTGGAACTAGCGGGGGGCGAGACCCAGTACTTC	CASSLELAGGETQYF
TRBJ2-2	NA	12	few	TRBV2	TGTGCCAGCAAACTTAACACCGGGGAGCTGTTTTTT	CASKLNTGELFF
TRBJ2-2	NA	15	NA	TRBV14	TGTGCCAGCAGCCATGTTGGGACTAACACCGGGGAGCTGTTTTTT	CASSHVGTNTGELFF
TRBJ1-1	TRBD1	15	NA	TRBV18	TGTGCCAGCTCACCCGGGACAGGGATGAACACTGAAGCTTTCTTT	CASSPGTGMNTEAFF
TRBJ1-5	NA	13	NA	TRBV19	TGTGCCAGTTCGGGAGGGTTGAATCAGCCCCAGCATTTT	CASSGGLNQPQHF
TRBJ2-1	TRBD2	17	NA	TRBV20-1	TGCAGTGCTAGTCCCTCTCCGGGACTAGGAGTCTACAATGAGCAGTTCTTC	CSASPSPGLGVYNEQFF
TRBJ1-1	NA	12	NA	TRBV2	TGTGCCAGCACCGTCCAGGTACTGGGAGCTTTCTTT	CASTVQVLGAFF
TRBJ1-2	NA	12	NA	TRBV7-2	TGTGCCAGCAGCCCCAGGGGATATGGCTACACCTTC	CASSPRGYGYTF
TRBJ2-1	TRBD2	14	NA	TRBV10-3	TGTGCCATCAGTGCCAGCGGGGGCTACAATGAGCAGTTCTTC	CAISASGGYNEQFF
TRBJ2-4	TRBD2	20	NA	TRBV28	TGTGCCAGCAGTTTCAGTTATGGGGCTAGCGGGGCGCTAGCCAAAAACATTCAGTACTTC	CASSFSYGASGALAKNIQYF
TRBJ1-1	NA	14	NA	TRBV5-1	TGCGCCAGCAGCCCCAGGGGTTGGGGCACTGAAGCTTTCTTT	CASSPRGWGTEAFF
TRBJ1-4	TRBD1	15	NA	TRBV5-4	TGTGCCAGCAGCTTTGGACAGGGTTTTAATGAAAAACTGTTTTTT	CASSFGQGFNEKLFF
TRBJ2-3	TRBD2	16	NA	TRBV25-1	TGTGCCAGCAGTGCAAGGCGGGGGGAAAGCACAGATACGCAGTATTTT	CASSARRGESTDTQYF